This record looks at one TCR beta chain sequence and its context. The germline V gene encodes CDR1 LNHDA and CDR2 SQIVND (reference sequence). CDR3 length: 16 residues. V dropped 7 bases and J dropped 1 base, with 19 bases sitting between them. Clones were read by immunoSEQ multiplex PCR, and TCRdb kept only the in-frame ones, dropping some. This sample has about 250,000 clones, with 84% found just once. This sample is drawn from a study of blood T cell repertoires in COVID-19. Study in general: Acute-phase and convalescent COVID-19 samples originated in the United States, Italy and Spain.

This clonotype originated in a man aged 45-65 years with active or convalescent COVID-19. Sequencing used peripheral blood. The J gene is TRBJ1-1, the V gene TRBV19, with D possibly matching TRBD1 (5 bases). The CDR3 coding sequence is TGTGCCAGTACCCCTCTCTCGACAGTTCCGAACACTGAAGCTTTCTTT. Encoded protein: CASTPLSTVPNTEAFF.